This record concerns one TCR beta chain sequence. These data are taken from a study of blood T cell repertoires in COVID-19. Study-wide background: Researchers got acute and convalescent COVID-19 samples from the United States, Italy and Spain. Sources were T cells, B-cell-depleted T cells, or PBMCs; the material itself was cDNA or gDNA.

The germline V gene has CDR1 LNHDA and CDR2 SQIVND (reference sequence). This CDR3 contains 15 residues. J gave up 7 bases and V 6 bases, and 6 bases lay outside the gene matches. As processed by the authors: By means of reference gene primer amplification, nucleated cell counts were estimated. The repertoire was sequenced with immunoSEQ multiplex PCR; TCRdb's copy has only in-frame clones and lacks some. V, J and clone size are those of that table, while D and trimming were read from the DNA. The sample carries over 85,000 clones, roughly 85% recorded once. Source material: peripheral blood. The clonotype comes from a human donor in a cohort sampled during active COVID-19. The V gene is TRBV19, the J gene TRBJ2-2; 12 nucleotides agree with TRBD2. CDR3 bases: TGTGCCAGTAGAGAACTAGCGGGAGGTCTCGGGGAGCTGTTTTTT. It translates to CASRELAGGLGELFF.